The TCR beta chain described here comes from a study of cytotoxic CD8 clonotypes in ibrutinib-treated CLL. Study-wide context: Results showed around 25 partial and 2 complete responses; following median around 68 months, approximately 15 remained remitted, approximately 12 advanced.

The trim removed 3 bases at V and 1 base at J, leaving 8 bases unmatched. The CDR3 has 18 amino acids. Germline loops: CDR1 MNHNS, CDR2 SASEGT. Comments on this clone: Its antigen is undetermined.

Here immunoSEQ multiplex PCR was the method, and the copy in TCRdb shows in-frame clones only, minus some. The sample shows 55,000 to 85,000 clones, about nine tenths of them seen only once. Study conclusions and caveats: Increased clonality at ibrutinib response gave way to a return toward baseline at progression. Patients showed higher baseline clonality than age-matched healthy donors, and it tracked circulating CD8+ T-cell counts.

Material: PBMCs, obtained after 12 months of ibrutinib treatment. The sequence was obtained from a human donor with chronic lymphocytic leukemia. The gene calls are TRBV6-1 and TRBJ2-1; TRBD2 agrees at 11 bases. DNA for the CDR3: TGTGCCAGCAGTGAGGTTTTTAGCGGGAGGGGATCCTACAATGAGCAGTTCTTC. Translation gives CASSEVFSGRGSYNEQFF.